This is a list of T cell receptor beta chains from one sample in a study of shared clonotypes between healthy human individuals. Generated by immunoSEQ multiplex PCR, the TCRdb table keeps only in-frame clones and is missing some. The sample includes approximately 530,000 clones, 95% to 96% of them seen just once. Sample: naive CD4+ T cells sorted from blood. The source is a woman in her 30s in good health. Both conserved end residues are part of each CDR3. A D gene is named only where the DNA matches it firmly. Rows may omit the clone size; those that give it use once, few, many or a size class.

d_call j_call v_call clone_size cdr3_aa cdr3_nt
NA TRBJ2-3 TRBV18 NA CASLGGQFRSTDTQYF TGTGCCAGCTTGGGGGGGCAGTTCAGAAGCACAGATACGCAGTATTTT
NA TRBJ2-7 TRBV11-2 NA CASSLGANAYEQYF TGTGCCAGCAGCTTAGGAGCCAACGCCTACGAGCAGTACTTC
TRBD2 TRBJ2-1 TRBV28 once CASSFEGLAVVYNEQFF TGTGCCAGCAGTTTCGAGGGGCTAGCGGTCGTCTACAATGAGCAGTTCTTC
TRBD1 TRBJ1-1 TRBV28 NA CASRPDRGLDTEAFF TGTGCCAGCAGACCCGACAGGGGATTGGACACTGAAGCTTTCTTT
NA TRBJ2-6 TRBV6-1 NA CASSDQGPTSGANVLTF TGTGCCAGCAGTGACCAGGGACCGACGTCTGGGGCCAACGTCCTGACTTTC
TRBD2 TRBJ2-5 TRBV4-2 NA CASSPTSVQETQYF TGTGCCAGCAGCCCGACTAGCGTACAAGAGACCCAGTACTTC
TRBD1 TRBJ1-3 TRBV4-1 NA CASSQGQGPISGNTIYF TGCGCCAGCAGCCAAGGACAGGGCCCCATCTCTGGAAACACCATATATTTT
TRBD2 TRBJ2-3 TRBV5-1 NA CASSLGTGGGTDTQYF TGCGCCAGCAGCTTAGGAACGGGAGGGGGCACAGATACGCAGTATTTT
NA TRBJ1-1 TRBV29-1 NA CSVELNTEAFF TGCAGCGTTGAGCTGAACACTGAAGCTTTCTTT
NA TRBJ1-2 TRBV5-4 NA CASRGQETNYGYTF TGTGCCAGCAGGGGGCAGGAGACTAACTATGGCTACACCTTC
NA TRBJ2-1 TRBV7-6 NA CASSLPSWDTDNEQFF TGTGCCAGCAGCTTACCTAGCTGGGACACGGACAATGAGCAGTTCTTC
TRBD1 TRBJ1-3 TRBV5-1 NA CASSSEPTGAGNTIYF TGCGCCAGCAGCTCGGAACCGACAGGGGCTGGAAACACCATATATTTT
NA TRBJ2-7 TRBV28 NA CASSLPPGGQGGHEQYF TGTGCCAGCAGTTTACCTCCTGGGGGTCAGGGTGGCCACGAGCAGTACTTC
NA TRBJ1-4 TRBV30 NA CAWRPLFGGCLCEKLFF TGTGCCTGGAGGCCCCTTTTTGGGGGGTGCCTCTGTGAAAAACTGTTTTTT
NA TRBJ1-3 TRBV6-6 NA CASSYRTVLSGNTIYF TGTGCCAGCAGTTATCGGACAGTGCTCTCTGGAAACACCATATATTTT
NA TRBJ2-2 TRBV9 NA CASSGVPTGELFF TGTGCCAGCAGTGGGGTACCCACCGGGGAGCTGTTTTTT
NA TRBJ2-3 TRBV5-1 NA CASSLGPTMGDTQYF TGCGCCAGCAGCTTGGGCCCTACAATGGGGGATACGCAGTATTTT
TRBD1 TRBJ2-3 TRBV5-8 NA CASSPGQWGNTDTQYF TGTGCCAGCAGCCCGGGACAGTGGGGGAATACAGATACGCAGTATTTT
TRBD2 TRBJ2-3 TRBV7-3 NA CASSPQRERMDTQYF TGTGCCAGCAGCCCCCAGCGGGAGCGGATGGATACGCAGTATTTT
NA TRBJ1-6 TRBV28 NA CASIPVGISYNSPLHF TGTGCCAGCATCCCCGTCGGTATCTCCTATAATTCACCCCTCCACTTT